This entry lists 19 T cell receptor beta chains sequenced from one sample in a study of shared clonotypes between healthy human individuals. Method: immunoSEQ multiplex PCR; TCRdb's copy keeps in-frame clones and lacks some. The sample has some 500,000 clones, approximately 79% seen once. The sequenced sample was PBMCs. These receptor sequences come from a middle-aged woman in good health. Some clones in this sample may be carry-over from other donors' samples.

This clone was seen only once. This sequence joins TRBV4-1 and TRBJ1-2; TRBD1 matches at 9 bases. Germline CDR1 MGHRA, CDR2 YSYEKL. The CDR3 extends over 14 amino acids. V dropped 4 bases and J dropped 6; count of bases not matched to a gene: 6. CDR3: CASSLNRGQDGYTF. The CDR3 coding sequence is TGCGCCAGCAGCCTAAACAGGGGGCAAGATGGCTACACCTTC.

The rearrangement uses TRBV18 and TRBJ2-1; a possible D gene is TRBD1 (5 bases). With 3 bases removed from V and 8 bases from J, the gap between germline ends came to 11 bases. The germline CDR1 and CDR2 sequences are KGHSH and LQKENI. This CDR3 has 13 residues. The CDR3 is CASSPQQDDEQFF. The CDR3 bases are TGTGCCAGCTCACCTCAACAGGACGATGAGCAGTTCTTC.

The V and J genes are TRBV5-6 and TRBJ2-5, with a tentative D call TRBD1 (6 bases). CDR1 and CDR2 from the germline V gene are SGHDT and YYEEEE. CDR3 length: 13 residues. Between the trimmed V and J ends, which lost 1 base and 5 bases, there was a span of 9 bases. The CDR3 here is CASSLSGAETQYF. The CDR3 nucleotides are TGTGCCAGCAGCTTGTCAGGGGCCGAGACCCAGTACTTC.

This chain uses TRBV4-3 with TRBJ2-1; D may match TRBD1 or TRBD2 (5 bases each). Deletions cut 0 bases from V and 9 bases from J, with 18 bases between. Per the germline V gene, CDR1 is LGHNA and CDR2 is YSLEER. The length of the CDR3 is 16 residues. CDR3 loop: CASSQDRTRGRGEQFF. CDR3 DNA: TGCGCCAGCAGCCAAGATAGGACACGGGGACGGGGTGAGCAGTTCTTC.

This clone was detected ten times or more. This chain links TRBV18 with TRBJ2-6; weak D call: TRBD1 (5 bases). V lost 5 bases to trimming and J lost 4 bases, with 15 bases between them. The CDR3 contains 16 residues. CDR1 is KGHSH, CDR2 LQKENI, per germline. The chain's CDR3 is CASSSNVGVGANVLTF. In DNA form, the CDR3 reads TGTGCCAGCTCATCAAATGTAGGGGTCGGGGCCAACGTCCTGACTTTC.

This rearrangement joins TRBV5-1 to TRBJ1-2; weak D call: TRBD1 (5 bases). The germline CDR1 and CDR2 sequences are SGHRS and YFSETQ. The CDR3 runs to 15 residues. Trimming removed 4 bases at V and 2 bases at J, with 15 bases between. The CDR3 reads CASSPAGGQNYGYTF. The CDR3 DNA reads as TGCGCCAGCAGCCCCGCTGGGGGTCAAAACTATGGCTACACCTTC.

V gene TRBV7-2 combines with J gene TRBJ2-7, with TRBD2 matching over 7 bases. J lost 5 bases, V lost 3 bases, and 4 bases had no gene match. The CDR3 length is 13 residues. CDR1 and CDR2 (germline): SGHTA, FQGNSA. This chain's CDR3 is CASSLAGAHEQYF. DNA for the CDR3: TGTGCCAGCAGCTTGGCGGGAGCCCACGAGCAGTACTTC.

The chain links TRBV19 to TRBJ2-5; D unresolved. Trimming cost V 4 bases and J 1 base, with 13 bases left between them. Germline CDR1 and CDR2: LNHDA and SQIVND (reference sequence). The CDR3 is made up of 15 amino acids. The CDR3 region is CASSTLNGPQETQYF. CDR3 nucleotide sequence: TGTGCCAGTAGTACCCTAAACGGACCCCAAGAGACCCAGTACTTC.

This clone appeared once. This sequence may be a read error, since a much larger clone differs from it by one base. The conserved closing phenylalanine or tryptophan is absent in this CDR3, likely reflecting a read error. The V call is TRBV28, the J call TRBJ1-2; D is perhaps TRBD1 (5 bases). Germline CDR1 is MDHEN and CDR2 is SYDVKM. The V end lost 4 bases, the J end lost 5 bases, and 8 bases lay between the germline ends. This CDR3 comprises 12 residues. The CDR3 reads CASSSGEYGYTL. DNA of the CDR3: TGTGCCAGCAGTTCGGGGGAGTATGGCTACACCTTA.

This sequence joins TRBV10-2 and TRBJ2-7, with TRBD2 as a possible D gene (5 bases). CDR1 WSHSY and CDR2 SAAADI come from the germline V gene. The CDR3 runs to 13 residues. Trimming left V 6 bases short and J 5 bases short, with 14 bases between. The CDR3 is CASSPRGGHEQYF. The CDR3 nucleotides are TGCGCCAGCAGCCCCCGTGGAGGCCACGAGCAGTACTTC.

For this clone: Being one base from a much bigger clone, this may be a read error. The rearrangement uses TRBV6-1 and TRBJ2-7; the D is unclear. The CDR3 loop spans 11 amino acids. Germline V gene data show CDR1 as MNHNS and CDR2 as SASEGT. Trimming took off 5 bases at V and 2 bases at J, with 4 bases between the two ends. CDR3 in DNA: TGTGCCAGCAGTCTAACCTACGAGCAGTACTTC. Protein: CASSLTYEQYF.

The chain carries TRBV6-1 and TRBJ2-5; 7 bases agree with TRBD1. Germline CDR1 is MNHNS and CDR2 is SASEGT. The J segment lost 2 bases and the V segment lost 5 bases, leaving 8 bases of the junction unmatched. The CDR3 length is 15 residues. As DNA, the CDR3 is TGTGCCAGCAGTAATTTTGGGGACAGTCAAGAGACCCAGTACTTC. It specifies CASSNFGDSQETQYF.

In the case of this clone: An end of the junction differs from the germline gene, which may be a read error. This rearrangement joins TRBV7-7 to TRBJ2-3; no firm D call. Germline V gene lookup returns CDR1 SSHAT and CDR2 FNYEAQ (reference sequence). There are 14 residues in the CDR3. Here the CDR3 DNA reads TGTGCTAGCAGCTTAGACCCAACCGGGGATACGCAGTATTTT. Amino acid sequence: CASSLDPTGDTQYF.

The gene calls are TRBV28 and TRBJ2-7; 11 bases agree with TRBD2. CDR1 is MDHEN, CDR2 SYDVKM, per germline. Trimming at V came to 4 bases and at J to 3 bases, leaving 20 bases not matched to a gene. This CDR3 comprises 20 residues. In DNA, the CDR3 is TGTGCCAGCAGTTCTCCGCTAGCGGGAGGTAAGGAAGGGGTTGGCTACGAGCAGTACTTC. Translation gives CASSSPLAGGKEGVGYEQYF. The full variable domain, with the rest looked up from reference TRBV28 and TRBJ2-7, is DVKVTQSSRYLVKRTGEKVFLECVQDMDHENMFWYRQDPGLGLRLIYFSYDVKMKEKGDIPEGYSVSREKKERFSLILESASTNQTSMYLCASSSPLAGGKEGVGYEQYFGPGTRLTVT.

This chain links TRBV10-3 with TRBJ2-1; TRBD1 might be the D (5 bases). V was pared by 6 bases and J by 5 bases, with 11 bases between. This CDR3 is 13 amino acids long. Looked up from germline, CDR1 is ENHRY and CDR2 is SYGVKD. The CDR3 region is CAIRETANNEQFF. The CDR3 DNA reads TGTGCCATCAGGGAGACAGCCAACAATGAGCAGTTCTTC.

The chain couples TRBV9 to TRBJ1-4, with D possibly matching TRBD1 (6 bases). The germline V gene encodes CDR1 SGDLS and CDR2 YYNGEE. V was clipped by 4 bases and J by 6 bases, with 16 bases between them. The CDR3 loop spans 15 amino acids. The CDR3 sequence is CASSSDGGLHEKLFF. CDR3 nucleotides: TGTGCCAGCAGCTCCGATGGGGGGCTACATGAAAAACTGTTTTTT.

This clone was counted once. The chain links TRBV28 to TRBJ2-5; 13 bases line up with TRBD2. Losses at the gene ends were 4 bases for V and 5 bases for J; bases not matched to a gene: 7. CDR1 and CDR2 (germline): MDHEN, SYDVKM. The CDR3 runs to 16 residues. The CDR3 nucleotides read TGTGCCAGCAGTTCTGGACTAGCGGGAGTTATGGAGACCCAGTACTTC. Translated, it gives CASSSGLAGVMETQYF.

V and J are TRBV5-4 and TRBJ2-7; 12 bases map to TRBD2. The CDR3 has 14 residues. Germline-derived CDR1 and CDR2 are SGHNT and YYREEE (reference sequence). After removal of 4 bases from V and 4 bases from J, the junction contained 3 bases not matched to a gene. The CDR3 DNA sequence: TGTGCCAGCAGCCATGGACTAGCGGGGTACGAGCAGTACTTC. It is translated as CASSHGLAGYEQYF.

J is TRBJ2-7 and V is TRBV15; maybe TRBD2 (5 bases). The CDR3 is 15 amino acids. Germline V lookup: CDR1 LNHNV, CDR2 YYDKDF (reference sequence). V lost 1 base and J 4 bases, leaving 14 bases between the germline ends. The CDR3 is CATSRGGAEHYEQYF. Written as DNA, the CDR3 is TGTGCCACCAGCAGAGGCGGAGCGGAACATTACGAGCAGTACTTC. The full variable domain, its missing parts supplied by reference TRBV15 and TRBJ2-7, is DAMVIQNPRYQVTQFGKPVTLSCSQTLNHNVMYWYQQKSSQAPKLLFHYYDKDFNNEADTPDNFQSRRPNTSFCFLDIRSPGLGDTAMYLCATSRGGAEHYEQYFGPGTRLTVT.